This TCR beta chain stems from a study of vaccination effects on CD4 cells after COVID-19. Study observations and caveats: Within healthy vaccinees, only 1 of 255 vaccine-induced clones displayed cross-reactivity with common cold coronaviruses. Late in the post-vaccination period, infection-induced and vaccine-induced clones underwent marked clonal contraction.

ViraFEST assay sequencing came after antigen-specific CD4+ T cells were expanded with viral peptide pools. On roughly day 10 of culture, CD4+ T cells were separated out. All study participants received two doses of BNT162b2 or mRNA-1273 vaccine. Vaccine recipients lacked prior SARS-CoV-2 infection and had negative nucleocapsid antibodies. Half the medium was swapped for IL-2 medium on days 3 and 7. Germline V CDR1 and CDR2: KGHDR, SFDVKD. The CDR3 loop spans 13 amino acids. With 1 base removed from V and 1 base from J, the gap between germline ends came to 3 bases. Using immunoSEQ multiplex PCR, the repertoire was profiled, and TCRdb retains in-frame clones only, with some absent. The sample has around 24,000 clones, roughly 79% seen once; the top ten hold about 5%. Concerning this clone itself: What it binds is unknown.

The TCR was taken from a human donor who received a COVID-19 vaccine. Some clones in this sample may be carry-over from other donors' samples. The sequenced sample was CD4+ T cells from PBMCs cultured with SARS-CoV-2 spike peptides, obtained after COVID-19 vaccination. V gene TRBV24-1 combines with J gene TRBJ1-2, with D hard to call. The CDR3: CATSDFSNYGYTF. For the CDR3, the DNA is TGTGCCACCAGTGATTTCAGTAACTATGGCTACACCTTC.